This T cell receptor (beta chain) was obtained from a study of vaccination effects on CD4 cells after COVID-19 (dated by TCRdb to between 2020 and 2023). Some background on the complete study: Each participant got two doses of an mRNA SARS-CoV-2 vaccine, either BNT162b2 or mRNA-1273. In the study, cultures from other donors were sequenced using the Oncomine TCR Beta short-read assay on an Illumina iSeq 100. SARS-CoV-2 spike-specific CD4+ TCR repertoires from before and after mRNA vaccination were compared in COVID-19 convalescent patients and in infection-naive vaccine recipients. In a couple of convalescent patients, pre-vaccine samples were collected 16 days and one week ahead of the first dose, 142 and 148 days after COVID-19 diagnosis. Altogether, roughly 10 COVID-19 convalescent patients and several SARS-CoV-2-naive healthy vaccine recipients made up the full study. What the study reported, not specific to this receptor: For convalescent patients, new clones induced by the vaccine made up most of the post-vaccine spike-reactive repertoire, and these new clones were largely distinct from the clones induced by infection. Limitations of the study were the small number of convalescent patients and the absence of early post-infection timepoints. At late post-vaccination timepoints, both infection-induced and vaccine-induced clones showed marked clonal contraction, consistent with waning T cell responses.

Points on this clone: The target of this receptor is not known. Within one base of it there is no much larger clone, and no base qualities were kept.

To identify antigen-specific CD4+ T cell clonotypes by their expansion, the ViraFEST assay first stimulated PBMC with viral peptide pools and then applied TCR sequencing. After more than 9 days of culture, CD4+ T cells were isolated with the EasySep CD4+ T cell isolation kit. Convalescent patients had PCR-confirmed SARS-CoV-2 infection between March and December 2020, before Alpha, Beta and Delta variants emerged in the United States. Each well held two million PBMC cultured in IMDM containing approximately 5.3% human AB serum, about 10 IU/ml IL-2 and gentamicin, along with roughly 10 ug/ml peptides. An HIV-1 Nef peptide pool served as the negative control culture condition. Half of the culture medium was replaced with fresh IL-2-containing medium on days 3 and 7. Each peptide stimulation condition was cultured in triplicate wells unless otherwise noted. Using Ficoll-Paque Plus gradient centrifugation, PBMC were separated from whole blood and then either used fresh or cryopreserved at -140C. The QIAamp micro DNA kit was used to extract genomic DNA from the cultured CD4+ T cells.

A distance of 12 bases separates the germline ends of V and J, which lose 0 bases and 1 base respectively. The germline V gene sets CDR1 to KGHSH and CDR2 to LQKENI. The CDR3, from cysteine to phenylalanine, totals 17 residues. Only the CDR3 DNA is retained, 51 bases long and in frame from the first base. The method behind the library was the immunoSEQ multiplex PCR assay. DNA from the CD4+ T cells that had been cultured and isolated underwent TCR beta CDR3 sequencing. The authors' pipeline ran thus. Non-productive TCR sequences were removed, reads were trimmed to the CDR3 region, and CDR3s of at least 7 amino acids were retained. The MANAFEST web app was used to pick out antigen-specific clonotypes by comparing their expansion in peptide wells with that in reference cultures. For clones to be considered positive, expansion at FDR<0.05 versus reference and all other wells, an odds ratio above 5, and a frequency above 0.1% in two replicate wells were required. Clonotypes significantly expanded in SARS-CoV-2 spike wells and in at least one common cold coronavirus spike condition were defined as cross-reactive. Using the stringdist R package, CDR3 similarity was measured by Levenshtein distance, and unrooted trees were constructed with ape in R 3.6.1. As stored in TCRdb, this immuneACCESS dataset retains in-frame rearrangements with V and J assigned. A fraction of the clones does not appear; measured against another copy, unresolved V genes explain less than half of the discrepancy, and the remainder lacks a known reason. Clone size and the V and J calls come from that table; the DNA yielded D and trimming. The sample table shows roughly 70,000 clones, and roughly two thirds are seen once. The ten top clones hold 5% of the sample.

Recombination joined TRBV18 with TRBJ2-2; 5 matching bases give a weak D call of TRBD1. Specimen: CD4+ T cells from PBMCs cultured with HIV peptides, collected before COVID-19 vaccination. The sample's cell subset or site, from its label and the paper: HIV-1 Nef peptide pool negative control/reference culture. The sequence was obtained from a human donor who had a prior SARS-CoV-2 infection. The CDR3 region reads CASSPPWGTRNTGELFF. The bases are TGTGCCAGCTCACCACCCTGGGGCACCAGGAACACCGGGGAGCTGTTTTTT.